One T cell receptor beta chain is described in this entry. The CDR3 runs 16 residues. The germline gives CDR1 MDHEN, CDR2 SYDVKM. V shed 6 bases and J shed 0 bases, with 15 bases lying between them. The entry originates in a study of blood T cell repertoires in COVID-19. Study-level information: T cells, B-cell-depleted T cells, or PBMCs provided the cDNA or gDNA that served as material.

The authors' processing: Estimated nucleated cell counts came from reference gene primer amplification. Generated by immunoSEQ multiplex PCR, the TCRdb table keeps only in-frame clones and is missing some. D and trimming were read from the DNA, whereas the V and J calls and clone size are those reported in that table. The sample holds 75,000 to 95,000 clones; approximately 80% are singletons and the top ten take around 11%. Material for sequencing was peripheral blood. This clonotype originated in a woman aged 40-49 years with active or convalescent COVID-19. This chain connects TRBV28 to TRBJ1-3, with D possibly matching TRBD1 (6 bases). The CDR3 sequence is CASSEIGGSSGNTIYF. The DNA of the CDR3 is TGTGCCAGCAGCGAGATAGGGGGAAGCTCTGGAAACACCATATATTTT.